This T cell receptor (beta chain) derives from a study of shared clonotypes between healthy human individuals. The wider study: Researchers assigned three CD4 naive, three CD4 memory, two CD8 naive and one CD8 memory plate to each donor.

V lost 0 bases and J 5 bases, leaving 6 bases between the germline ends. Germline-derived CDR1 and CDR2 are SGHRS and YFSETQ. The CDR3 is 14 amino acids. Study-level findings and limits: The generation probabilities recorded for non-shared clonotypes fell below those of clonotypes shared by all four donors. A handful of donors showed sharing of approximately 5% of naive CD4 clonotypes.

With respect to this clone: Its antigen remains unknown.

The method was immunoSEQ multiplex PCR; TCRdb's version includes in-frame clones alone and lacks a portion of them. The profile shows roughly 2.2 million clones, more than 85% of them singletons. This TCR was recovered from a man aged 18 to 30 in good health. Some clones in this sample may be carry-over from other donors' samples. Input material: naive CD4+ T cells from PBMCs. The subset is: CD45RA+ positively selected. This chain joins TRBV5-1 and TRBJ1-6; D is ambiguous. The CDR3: CASSLGIHNSPLHF. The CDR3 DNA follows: TGCGCCAGCAGCTTGGGGATCCATAATTCACCCCTCCACTTT.